This T cell receptor (beta chain) was identified during a study of blood T cell repertoires in COVID-19. For the study at large: Sites across the United States, Italy and Spain contributed samples from acute and convalescent COVID-19. The analysed material was cDNA or gDNA that came from T cells, B-cell-depleted T cells, or PBMCs.

In the original workflow: Amplifying reference gene primers gave estimates of nucleated cell counts. The protocol was immunoSEQ multiplex PCR, while the TCRdb copy is restricted to in-frame clones and leaves out a portion. That table furnishes V, J and clone size, whereas the DNA furnished D and trimming. The sample comprises about 110,000 clones, about three quarters of which are singletons, and around 16% rests with the top ten. Specimen: peripheral blood. This clonotype originated in a woman of 80 years or more with active or convalescent COVID-19.

The CDR3 DNA reads TGTGCCAGTAGTATTACCTGGGACAGAAATTCACCCCTCCACTTT. It translates to CASSITWDRNSPLHF. V usage is TRBV19 and J usage is TRBJ1-6; 7 bases map to TRBD1. Unmatched junction bases numbered 6, after V lost 3 bases and J lost 7 bases. Per germline, CDR1 LNHDA and CDR2 SQIVND (reference sequence). The CDR3 loop spans 15 amino acids.